This TCR beta chain comes out of a study of T-cell memory formation after mild COVID-19. Whole-study context: Largely, the TCR clusters proved donor specific. Regarding the study as a whole: CD4+ contracting clones were mainly CM and EM; CD8+ ones, EMRA.

TCRdb analysed the 5' RACE reads with MiXCR anew, one entry per CDR3 protein. The sample lists about 180,000 distinct CDR3 sequences, roughly 20% occurring once. This clonotype was seen only a few times. Its antigen is unknown. Sequencing used PBMCs or a T cell subset sorted from them (not recorded which). This sequence was found in a man aged 18 to 30 who had mild COVID-19 (a few samples of this study predate the infection). Cell type and time point are not known.

CDR3 nucleotide sequence: TGTGCCAGCAGCTTAGGGACAGGGAAGACCCAGTACTTC. Its translation: CASSLGTGKTQYF. The chain recombines TRBV7-6 with TRBJ2-5; 8 bases map to TRBD1. Losses at the gene ends were 1 base for V and 6 bases for J; bases not matched to a gene: 1. The length of the CDR3 is 13 residues. The V gene's germline CDR1 is SGHVS and CDR2 FNYEAQ.